This record covers a single T cell receptor (beta chain). This entry is derived from a study of PD-1 blockade in mismatch repair-deficient tumors. Study information: Enrolled about 2012-2016, patients had progressing, pretreated mismatch repair-deficient cancers of more than ten types.

The assay was immunoSEQ multiplex PCR, and TCRdb's table has in-frame clones only and misses some. This sample yields about 40,000 clones, of which about 85% are seen a single time; around 3.9% belongs to the top ten. Every patient had mismatch repair deficiency by PCR or immunohistochemistry. Sequences were derived from peripheral blood, sampled approximately 1.5 years after starting pembrolizumab. The receptor was derived from an adult with mismatch repair-deficient cancer.

This CDR3 reads CASSYGTYRNEQFF. The CDR3, as DNA: TGTGCCAGCAGCTATGGGACCTATCGCAATGAGCAGTTCTTC. This sequence joins TRBV7-6 and TRBJ2-1; D assignment may be TRBD1 or TRBD2 (5 bases each). Germline V gene data show CDR1 as SGHVS and CDR2 as FNYEAQ. The CDR3 is 14 residues long. The V end lost 4 bases, the J end lost 6 bases, and 13 bases lay between the germline ends. Variable domain in full (rest from reference TRBV7-6 and TRBJ2-1): GAGVSQSPRYKVTKRGQDVALRCDPISGHVSLYWYRQALGQGPEFLTYFNYEAQQDKSGLPNDRFSAERPEGSISTLTIQRTEQRDSAMYRCASSYGTYRNEQFFGPGTRLTVL.